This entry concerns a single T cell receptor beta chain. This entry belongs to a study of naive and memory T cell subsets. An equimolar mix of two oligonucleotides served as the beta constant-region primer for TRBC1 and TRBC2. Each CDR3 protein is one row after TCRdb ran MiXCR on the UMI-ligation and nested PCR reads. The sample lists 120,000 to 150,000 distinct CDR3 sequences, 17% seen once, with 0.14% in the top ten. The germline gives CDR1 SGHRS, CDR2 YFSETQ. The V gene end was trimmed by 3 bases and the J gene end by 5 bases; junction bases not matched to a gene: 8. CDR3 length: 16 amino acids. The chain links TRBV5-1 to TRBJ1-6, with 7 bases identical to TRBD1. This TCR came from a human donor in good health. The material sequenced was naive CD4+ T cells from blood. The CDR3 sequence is CASSYLDRANNSPLHF. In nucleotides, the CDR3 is TGCGCCAGCAGCTACCTTGACAGGGCGAATAATTCACCCCTCCACTTT.